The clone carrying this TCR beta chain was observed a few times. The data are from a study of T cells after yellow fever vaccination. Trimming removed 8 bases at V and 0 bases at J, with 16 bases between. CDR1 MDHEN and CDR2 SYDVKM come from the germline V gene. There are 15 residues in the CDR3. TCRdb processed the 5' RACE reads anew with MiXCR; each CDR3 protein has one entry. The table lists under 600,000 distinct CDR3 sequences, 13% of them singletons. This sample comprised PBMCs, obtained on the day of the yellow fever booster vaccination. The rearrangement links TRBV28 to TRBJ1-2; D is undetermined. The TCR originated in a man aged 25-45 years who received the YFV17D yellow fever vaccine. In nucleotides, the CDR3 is TGTGCCAGCGACTCTCGGGCGGCTACTAACTATGGCTACACCTTC. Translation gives CASDSRAATNYGYTF.